Here is one TCR beta chain with its context. The entry originates in a study of shared T cell receptors in the human thymus. CDR3 length: 15 residues. Germline V CDR1 and CDR2: MDHEN, SYDVKM. Trimming removed 4 bases at V and 8 bases at J, with 20 bases between. Some clones are missing from TCRdb's copy, which holds only in-frame ones; the method was immunoSEQ multiplex PCR. The table has roughly 700,000 clones, approximately 90% seen once. The data also belong to a second study, concerning human thymus T cells.

The clonotype comes from a boy under two years old with a congenital heart defect. The chain employs TRBV28 and TRBJ1-2; D perhaps matches TRBD1 (6 bases). Material: thymocytes. In DNA form, the CDR3 reads TGTGCCAGCAGTTCCACCCCATCAAGGGGGAGCGGCTACACCTTC. Translation gives CASSSTPSRGSGYTF.